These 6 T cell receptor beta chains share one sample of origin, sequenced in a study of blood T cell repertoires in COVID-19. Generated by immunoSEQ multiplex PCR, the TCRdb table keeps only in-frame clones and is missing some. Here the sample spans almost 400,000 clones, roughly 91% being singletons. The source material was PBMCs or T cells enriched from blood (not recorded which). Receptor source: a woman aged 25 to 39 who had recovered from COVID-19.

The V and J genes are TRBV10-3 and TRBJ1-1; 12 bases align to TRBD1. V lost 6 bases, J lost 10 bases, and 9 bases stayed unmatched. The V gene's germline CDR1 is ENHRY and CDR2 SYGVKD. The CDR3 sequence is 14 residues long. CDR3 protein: CAIRTGTGGARAFF. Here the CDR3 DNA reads TGTGCCATCAGGACCGGGACAGGGGGCGCGCGAGCTTTCTTT.

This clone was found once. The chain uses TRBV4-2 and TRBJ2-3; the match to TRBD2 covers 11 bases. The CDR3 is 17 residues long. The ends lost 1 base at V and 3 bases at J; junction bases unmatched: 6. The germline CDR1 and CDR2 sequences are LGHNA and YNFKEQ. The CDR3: CASSQGLAGGGTDTQYF. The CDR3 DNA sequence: TGTGCCAGCAGCCAAGGGCTAGCGGGAGGAGGAACAGATACGCAGTATTTT.

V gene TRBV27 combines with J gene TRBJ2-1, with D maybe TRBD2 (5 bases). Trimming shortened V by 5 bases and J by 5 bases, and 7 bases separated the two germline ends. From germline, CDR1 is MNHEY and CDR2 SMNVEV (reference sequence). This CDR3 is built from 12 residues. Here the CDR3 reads CASSRADNEQFF. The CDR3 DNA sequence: TGTGCCAGCAGTCGAGCGGACAATGAGCAGTTCTTC.

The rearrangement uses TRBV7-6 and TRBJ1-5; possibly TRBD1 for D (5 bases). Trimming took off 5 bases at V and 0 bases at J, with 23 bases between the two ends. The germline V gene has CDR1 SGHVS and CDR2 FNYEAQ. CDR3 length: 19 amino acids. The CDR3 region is CASSPKGYRTFGSNQPQHF. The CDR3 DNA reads TGTGCCAGCAGCCCCAAGGGGTACAGGACGTTCGGTAGCAATCAGCCCCAGCATTTT. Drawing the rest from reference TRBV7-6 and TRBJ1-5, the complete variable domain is GAGVSQSPRYKVTKRGQDVALRCDPISGHVSLYWYRQALGQGPEFLTYFNYEAQQDKSGLPNDRFSAERPEGSISTLTIQRTEQRDSAMYRCASSPKGYRTFGSNQPQHFGDGTRLSIL.

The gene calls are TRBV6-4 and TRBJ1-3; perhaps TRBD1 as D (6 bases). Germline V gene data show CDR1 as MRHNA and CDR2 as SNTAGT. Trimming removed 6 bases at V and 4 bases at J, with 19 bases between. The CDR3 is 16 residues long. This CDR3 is CASSRQAKIQGNTIYF. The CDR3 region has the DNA TGTGCCAGCAGCCGACAGGCGAAGATACAGGGAAACACCATATATTTT.

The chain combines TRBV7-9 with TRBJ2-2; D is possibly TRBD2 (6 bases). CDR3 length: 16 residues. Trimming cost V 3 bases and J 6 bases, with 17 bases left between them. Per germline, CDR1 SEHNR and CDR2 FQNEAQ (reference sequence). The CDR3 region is CASSFGGSGIPGELFF. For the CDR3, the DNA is TGTGCCAGCAGCTTTGGAGGGAGTGGGATACCCGGGGAGCTGTTTTTT.